This T cell receptor beta chain derives from a study of PD-L1 blockade in urothelial cancer. About the study: Atezolizumab at 1,200 mg intravenously every 3 weeks was started by patients in 2014. The median T cell count in blood samples was 110,000 to 150,000.

Each PCR received spiked synthetic TCR analog templates. Assay: immunoSEQ multiplex PCR; the TCRdb copy retains only in-frame clones and omits some. In the table there are fewer than 75,000 clones, around four fifths of which are singletons. The CDR3 runs 17 residues. Germline V gene lookup returns CDR1 SNHLY and CDR2 FYNNEI. Between the trimmed V and J ends, which lost 3 bases and 1 base, there was a span of 18 bases. The gene calls are TRBV2 and TRBJ2-5; D gene uncertain. The sequencing here drew on PBMCs, taken around atezolizumab (anti-PD-L1) treatment. The sequence was obtained from a man in his sixties or seventies with urothelial cancer. CDR3 amino acids: CASSEPPVVSLQETQYF. In DNA form, the CDR3 reads TGTGCCAGCAGTGAGCCCCCGGTGGTTAGCCTCCAAGAGACCCAGTACTTC.